This is a list of T cell receptor beta chains from one sample in a study of blood T cell repertoires in COVID-19. TCRdb's copy holds only in-frame clones and misses some; the assay was immunoSEQ multiplex PCR. In the table there are about 89,000 clones, 60% to 85% of which are singletons. The sequenced sample was peripheral blood. The origin of the receptors is a human donor in a cohort sampled during active COVID-19. Each CDR3 is given with its conserved first and last residue. The D gene is left open where the match is weak. Clone size appears in some rows only: once, few, many, or a class for an expanded clone.

v_gene: TRBV4-1; j_gene: TRBJ1-2; d_gene: -; abundance: -; CDR3nt: TGCGCCAGCAGCCAAGCCAGGGGTGTCGATGGCTACACCTTC; CDR3aa: CASSQARGVDGYTF
v_gene: TRBV13; j_gene: TRBJ2-1; d_gene: -; abundance: -; CDR3nt: TGTGCCAGCAGCTTAGGGACAAACAATGAGCAGTTCTTC; CDR3aa: CASSLGTNNEQFF
v_gene: TRBV28; j_gene: TRBJ2-5; d_gene: -; abundance: -; CDR3nt: TGTGCCAGCAGTACAAGACTAGTTGGGGAGACCCAGTACTTC; CDR3aa: CASSTRLVGETQYF
v_gene: TRBV2; j_gene: TRBJ1-1; d_gene: TRBD1; abundance: few; CDR3nt: TGTGCCAGCAGTGAACAGGGGGCGGTGAACACTGAAGCTTTCTTT; CDR3aa: CASSEQGAVNTEAFF
v_gene: TRBV5-4; j_gene: TRBJ2-3; d_gene: TRBD2; abundance: once; CDR3nt: TGTGCCAGCAGCTTTGAACTAGCGGGAGCAGATACGCAGTATTTT; CDR3aa: CASSFELAGADTQYF
v_gene: TRBV7-2; j_gene: TRBJ2-7; d_gene: TRBD2; abundance: -; CDR3nt: TGTGCCAGCAGCTTAGTGTCTAGCGGGAGTAGGGCCTACGAGCAGTACTTC; CDR3aa: CASSLVSSGSRAYEQYF
v_gene: TRBV9; j_gene: TRBJ1-3; d_gene: -; abundance: once; CDR3nt: TGTGCCAGCAGCGTAGGGGCTGCTGGAAACACCATATATTTT; CDR3aa: CASSVGAAGNTIYF
v_gene: TRBV28; j_gene: TRBJ1-3; d_gene: -; abundance: -; CDR3nt: TGTGCCAGCAGGTCGGGGATCACCATATATTTT; CDR3aa: CASRSGITIYF
v_gene: TRBV9; j_gene: TRBJ2-2; d_gene: -; abundance: -; CDR3nt: TGTGCCAGCAGCCCCCGACTGGATGCGAACACCGGGGAGCTGTTTTTT; CDR3aa: CASSPRLDANTGELFF
v_gene: TRBV7-2; j_gene: TRBJ2-6; d_gene: -; abundance: -; CDR3nt: TGTGCCAGCAGCTTAGTTTGGGGGCAGGGTGGGGCCAACGTCCTGACTTTC; CDR3aa: CASSLVWGQGGANVLTF
v_gene: TRBV27; j_gene: TRBJ2-2; d_gene: -; abundance: few; CDR3nt: TGTGCCAGCAGTACCAACATAAACACCGGGGAGCTGTTTTTT; CDR3aa: CASSTNINTGELFF
v_gene: TRBV7-6; j_gene: TRBJ2-5; d_gene: TRBD1; abundance: -; CDR3nt: TGTGCCAGCAGCTTCGACGGACAGGGGGGTAGGGAGACCCAGTACTTC; CDR3aa: CASSFDGQGGRETQYF
v_gene: TRBV5-4; j_gene: TRBJ1-2; d_gene: TRBD1; abundance: -; CDR3nt: TGTGCCAGCAGGCTCACAGGGGGCAACTATGGCTACACCTTC; CDR3aa: CASRLTGGNYGYTF
v_gene: TRBV27; j_gene: TRBJ2-2; d_gene: -; abundance: once; CDR3nt: TGTGCCAGCAAACTCCGGGACATGAACACCGGGGAGCTGTTTTTT; CDR3aa: CASKLRDMNTGELFF
v_gene: TRBV19; j_gene: TRBJ2-3; d_gene: -; abundance: -; CDR3nt: TGTGCCAGTAGTATCCCGGGCAGGGGTGGAGATACGCAGTATTTT; CDR3aa: CASSIPGRGGDTQYF
v_gene: TRBV29-1; j_gene: TRBJ2-1; d_gene: TRBD2; abundance: -; CDR3nt: TGCAGCGTTGAAGGGACTAGCGGCCAAAGCTCCTACAATGAGCAGTTCTTC; CDR3aa: CSVEGTSGQSSYNEQFF
v_gene: TRBV5-6; j_gene: TRBJ1-1; d_gene: TRBD1; abundance: -; CDR3nt: TGTGCCAGCAGGCGGACAGGGAACGAAGCTTTCTTT; CDR3aa: CASRRTGNEAFF
v_gene: TRBV7-9; j_gene: TRBJ2-7; d_gene: TRBD2; abundance: -; CDR3nt: TGTGCCAGCAGCCGAGCGGGAGGGGACCCCTACGAGCAGTACTTC; CDR3aa: CASSRAGGDPYEQYF
v_gene: TRBV27; j_gene: TRBJ1-5; d_gene: TRBD1; abundance: -; CDR3nt: TGTGCCAGCAGTCCGACCACAGGGGGAAATCAGCCCCAGCATTTT; CDR3aa: CASSPTTGGNQPQHF
v_gene: TRBV6-5; j_gene: TRBJ2-7; d_gene: -; abundance: -; CDR3nt: TGTGCCAGCAGTCGGGAGCGCTCCTACGAGCAGTACTTC; CDR3aa: CASSRERSYEQYF
v_gene: TRBV28; j_gene: TRBJ2-3; d_gene: -; abundance: -; CDR3nt: TGTGCCAGCAGTTTACGGGATACGCAGTATTTT; CDR3aa: CASSLRDTQYF
v_gene: TRBV2; j_gene: TRBJ2-7; d_gene: -; abundance: -; CDR3nt: TGTGCCAGCAGTTCGCAGGTTTACGAGCAGTACTTC; CDR3aa: CASSSQVYEQYF
v_gene: TRBV27; j_gene: TRBJ2-1; d_gene: TRBD2; abundance: -; CDR3nt: TGTGCCAGCAGTTTGTGGGCGGGAGCCTGGAATGAGCAGTTCTTC; CDR3aa: CASSLWAGAWNEQFF
v_gene: TRBV7-9; j_gene: TRBJ2-4; d_gene: TRBD2; abundance: -; CDR3nt: TGTGCCAGCAGCATATCCCCGCCTAGCGGGAGAGTCCTAGCCAAAAACATTCAGTACTTC; CDR3aa: CASSISPPSGRVLAKNIQYF
v_gene: TRBV13; j_gene: TRBJ2-4; d_gene: TRBD1; abundance: -; CDR3nt: TGTGCCAGCAGCTTAAAGAGAGGATTGGGGACAGGGTACGGCATTCAGTACTTC; CDR3aa: CASSLKRGLGTGYGIQYF
v_gene: TRBV2; j_gene: TRBJ2-7; d_gene: TRBD2; abundance: once; CDR3nt: TGTGCCAGCAGTCCCCTAGCGGGCACCTACGAGCAGTACTTC; CDR3aa: CASSPLAGTYEQYF
v_gene: TRBV2; j_gene: TRBJ2-7; d_gene: TRBD1; abundance: -; CDR3nt: TGTGCCAACAAACCGGGACAGGGGGCTTGGGAGCAGTACTTC; CDR3aa: CANKPGQGAWEQYF
v_gene: TRBV5-8; j_gene: TRBJ2-1; d_gene: TRBD1; abundance: -; CDR3nt: TGTGCCAGCAGCAAGGACAGGGACCATGAGCAGTTCTTC; CDR3aa: CASSKDRDHEQFF
v_gene: TRBV3-1/TRBV3-2; j_gene: TRBJ2-7; d_gene: TRBD2; abundance: -; CDR3nt: TGTGCCAGCAGACTTAGCGGGATTCCCTACGAGCAGTACTTC; CDR3aa: CASRLSGIPYEQYF
v_gene: TRBV2; j_gene: TRBJ2-5; d_gene: TRBD2; abundance: -; CDR3nt: TGTGCCAGCAGTGTCCCAGTTTGGGAGGGCCAAGAGACCCAGTACTTC; CDR3aa: CASSVPVWEGQETQYF
v_gene: TRBV7-3; j_gene: TRBJ2-2; d_gene: -; abundance: many; CDR3nt: TGTGCCAGCAGCCCCAGCGGATTCACCGGGGAGCTGTTTTTT; CDR3aa: CASSPSGFTGELFF
v_gene: TRBV7-2; j_gene: TRBJ2-1; d_gene: TRBD2; abundance: -; CDR3nt: TGTGCCAGCAGACCGAGACTAGCGGGCTCCTCCTACAATGAGCAGTTCTTC; CDR3aa: CASRPRLAGSSYNEQFF
v_gene: TRBV2; j_gene: TRBJ2-7; d_gene: -; abundance: -; CDR3nt: TGTGCCAGCAGTCGGGACTTGAAGGGGGAGCAGTACTTC; CDR3aa: CASSRDLKGEQYF
v_gene: TRBV7-6; j_gene: TRBJ2-1; d_gene: TRBD2; abundance: -; CDR3nt: TGTGCCAGCAGCTTAGCTGGGCGGGAGCCCCAGGGTGAGCAGTTCTTC; CDR3aa: CASSLAGREPQGEQFF
v_gene: TRBV19; j_gene: TRBJ2-2; d_gene: TRBD1; abundance: once; CDR3nt: TGTGCCAGTAGACGAACAGGGGCCGGGGAGCTGTTTTTT; CDR3aa: CASRRTGAGELFF
v_gene: TRBV7-9; j_gene: TRBJ2-5; d_gene: -; abundance: -; CDR3nt: TGTGCCAGCAGCTTAGCGGGGCAGGGAAGGCGGGAGACCCAGTACTTC; CDR3aa: CASSLAGQGRRETQYF
v_gene: TRBV19; j_gene: TRBJ2-2; d_gene: TRBD2; abundance: -; CDR3nt: TGTGCCAGTAGTACCCGGACAGGCCGGACTAGCGGGAGCCCCGGGGAGCTGTTTTTT; CDR3aa: CASSTRTGRTSGSPGELFF
v_gene: TRBV7-2; j_gene: TRBJ1-1; d_gene: TRBD1; abundance: few; CDR3nt: TGTGCCAGCAGCTTAGCCCCGACAGGGTTGAACACTGAAGCTTTCTTT; CDR3aa: CASSLAPTGLNTEAFF
v_gene: TRBV19; j_gene: TRBJ1-6; d_gene: -; abundance: -; CDR3nt: TGTGCCAGCAAGCGGGATTTTAATTCACCCCTCCACTTT; CDR3aa: CASKRDFNSPLHF
v_gene: TRBV4-2; j_gene: TRBJ2-7; d_gene: -; abundance: -; CDR3nt: TGTGCCAGCAGCCAGCAGACTAATTACGAGCAGTACTTC; CDR3aa: CASSQQTNYEQYF
v_gene: TRBV30; j_gene: TRBJ1-5; d_gene: -; abundance: -; CDR3nt: TGTGCCTGGGGTTACACCGGGGGACAGCCCCAGCATTTT; CDR3aa: CAWGYTGGQPQHF
v_gene: TRBV28; j_gene: TRBJ2-7; d_gene: TRBD1; abundance: -; CDR3nt: TGTGCCAGCAGTACTCAGGGGCAGGGGGTCCACGAGCAGTACTTC; CDR3aa: CASSTQGQGVHEQYF
v_gene: TRBV6-5; j_gene: TRBJ2-2; d_gene: TRBD2; abundance: -; CDR3nt: TGTGCCAGCACCCACCTGGCGGGGGGCACCGGGGAGCTGTTTTTT; CDR3aa: CASTHLAGGTGELFF
v_gene: TRBV5-3; j_gene: TRBJ1-1; d_gene: -; abundance: -; CDR3nt: TGTGCCAGAAGCTCGAATGACAGGAGGTACATGAACACTGAAGCTTTCTTT; CDR3aa: CARSSNDRRYMNTEAFF
v_gene: TRBV30; j_gene: TRBJ1-1; d_gene: TRBD1; abundance: -; CDR3nt: TGTGCCTGGAGTCGGGACAGGGTAGGGGAAGCTTTCTTT; CDR3aa: CAWSRDRVGEAFF
v_gene: TRBV7-9; j_gene: TRBJ2-7; d_gene: -; abundance: -; CDR3nt: TGTGCCAGCAGCTTAGCGGCTAGCGTCTCCTACGAGCAGTACTTC; CDR3aa: CASSLAASVSYEQYF
v_gene: TRBV5-8; j_gene: TRBJ1-1; d_gene: -; abundance: -; CDR3nt: TGTGCCAGCAGCTTGAGTTCGATTCAGGCTTTCTTT; CDR3aa: CASSLSSIQAFF
v_gene: TRBV19; j_gene: TRBJ2-7; d_gene: TRBD1; abundance: -; CDR3nt: TGTGCCAGTAGTATGGGACAGACCTACGAGCAGTACTTC; CDR3aa: CASSMGQTYEQYF
v_gene: TRBV4-1; j_gene: TRBJ1-4; d_gene: TRBD1; abundance: -; CDR3nt: TGCGCCAGCAGCCGGGGACAGGGGGCCTTTAATGAAAAACTGTTTTTT; CDR3aa: CASSRGQGAFNEKLFF
v_gene: TRBV12-3/TRBV12-4; j_gene: TRBJ2-1; d_gene: -; abundance: once; CDR3nt: TGTGCCAGCAGCCCGTTCAATGAGCAGTTCTTC; CDR3aa: CASSPFNEQFF
v_gene: TRBV19; j_gene: TRBJ2-3; d_gene: -; abundance: -; CDR3nt: TGTGCCAGTAGTATGGGTCAGGGGGATACGCAGTATTTT; CDR3aa: CASSMGQGDTQYF
v_gene: TRBV15; j_gene: TRBJ2-1; d_gene: -; abundance: -; CDR3nt: TGTGCCACCAGCAGGCCCGATAGCAGTGAGCAGTTCTTC; CDR3aa: CATSRPDSSEQFF
v_gene: TRBV24-1; j_gene: TRBJ1-2; d_gene: -; abundance: few; CDR3nt: TGTGCCACCAGTGGGCCGCCGGGCTACACCTTC; CDR3aa: CATSGPPGYTF
v_gene: TRBV7-2; j_gene: TRBJ1-1; d_gene: TRBD1; abundance: few; CDR3nt: TGTGCCAGCAGCTTGGACAGGGTATCGAACACTGAAGCTTTCTTT; CDR3aa: CASSLDRVSNTEAFF
v_gene: TRBV30; j_gene: TRBJ2-7; d_gene: TRBD1; abundance: -; CDR3nt: TGTGCCTGGACTCCCGGGACAGGGGGCTTATACGAGCAGTACTTC; CDR3aa: CAWTPGTGGLYEQYF
v_gene: TRBV11-2; j_gene: TRBJ2-3; d_gene: -; abundance: -; CDR3nt: TGTGCCAGCAGCTTAGATCTGGGCACCACAGATACGCAGTATTTT; CDR3aa: CASSLDLGTTDTQYF
v_gene: TRBV4-3; j_gene: TRBJ2-1; d_gene: -; abundance: -; CDR3nt: TGCGCCAGCAGCCAAGGCCTTGGGGCGGATGAGCAGTTCTTC; CDR3aa: CASSQGLGADEQFF